What follows is one TCR beta chain and its context. There are a few counts of this clonotype. Its recognized antigen is unknown. It has no much larger one-base neighbor in the sample; base qualities were not kept. V and J lose 5 bases and 2 bases, and a span of 14 bases separates them. From the cysteine up to the phenylalanine, the CDR3 has a length of 15 residues. The retained sequence is limited to the CDR3, 45 bases, with the frame set at the first base. According to the germline V gene, CDR1 reads SGHTA and CDR2 reads FQGNSA. The library relied on 5' RACE. Sequencing used an Illumina HiSeq 2500. A second PCR of roughly 6 to 12 cycles was performed with a sample-barcoded 5' primer and a J-beta primer mix. Each TCR beta cDNA molecule received a unique molecular identifier from a template-switch 5' adaptor carrying 12 random nucleotides. At least 2.5 million CDR3-containing paired-end reads were obtained from each sample. The Mint cDNA synthesis kit, primed by a TRBC-specific oligonucleotide, was used to synthesize first-strand cDNA from all RNA. After uracil-DNA glycosylase treatment, a first 18-cycle PCR used universal primers M1SS and BC2_uni_R on all cDNA. On the authors' methods: Normalization of each sample was performed by random selection of 1 million high-quality reads, each carrying a distinct molecular identifier. Reads with shared molecular identifiers were discarded instead of being binned into consensus sequences. MiTCR, with a Q25 quality threshold and the strictest error-elimination algorithm, was used for CDR3 identification, clonotype clustering and error correction. A nonparametric unseen species model with Euler transformation was used to estimate lower-bound total TCR beta diversity. TCRdb trimmed public reads at Q25 via fastp, called clones via MiXCR and kept in-frame beta chains. Each CDR3 protein gets just one entry, which takes the most common genes and DNA from the rows behind it. For this entry, the V and J calls and clone size follow TCRdb and not the study's own pipeline. The table for this sample lists around 790,000 distinct CDR3 sequences; around two fifths of them were counted only once. Together, the top ten hold about a fifth of the sample.

This specimen belongs to a study of blood T cells in healthy people across ages (dated by TCRdb to between 2014 and 2017). At the level of the whole study: In model experiments, template switching captured roughly one uniquely barcoded TCR beta cDNA molecule for every two T cells. Age-related changes in TCR beta repertoire diversity were measured in the study by deep sequencing normalized with unique cDNA molecular identifiers. Using the same blood draw, the study looked at two additional independent replicas of 1 million unique cDNA reads for two donors, one aged 18 to 29 and the other aged 80 or older. Donors were grouped into four age groups: young (average roughly 17 years), middle-aged (less than 40), aged (roughly 62) and long-lived (approximately 81). To avoid experimental bias, donors of different ages were randomly spread across the sequencing lanes. Summary of the overall study and its limitations: Observed TCR beta diversity per million T cells fell roughly linearly with age, and a significant reduction was already apparent by age roughly 40. Because donor CMV infection status was unknown, age-related changes in expanded clonotypes were potentially confounded. Estimates of total diversity from one million sequenced T cells were regarded as lower bounds and underestimates. Compared with the aged group, the long-lived group had more naive CD4+ T cells, fewer expanded clones and increased TCR diversity, a pattern suggesting age selection. A strong correlation was found between observed TCR beta diversity and the percentage of naive T cells measured by flow cytometry. Because profiling used bulk unsorted PBMCs, naive and antigen-experienced compartments could not be compared conclusively.

The donors were roughly 40 Caucasian individuals from Russia, aged roughly 6 to 100 years, who were systemically healthy. Each donor gave 8 to 10 milliliters of peripheral blood, collected into EDTA-treated Vacutainer tubes. Ficoll-Paque density-gradient centrifugation was used to isolate PBMCs, with at least 7 million per sample. Total RNA was extracted from PBMCs with Trizol reagent, with at least 5.5 micrograms obtained per sample. For every donor, flow cytometry on a PBMC aliquot measured the percentage of naive CD45RAhigh/CD27high T cells. The specimen sequenced was blood. The clonotype originates from a man in his fifties or sixties in good health. The rearranged segments are TRBV7-2 and TRBJ2-3; 6 matching bases give a weak D call of TRBD2. The CDR3 protein is CASSARDFTTDTQYF. The DNA sequence follows: TGTGCCAGCAGCGCCCGGGACTTCACCACAGATACGCAGTATTTT.